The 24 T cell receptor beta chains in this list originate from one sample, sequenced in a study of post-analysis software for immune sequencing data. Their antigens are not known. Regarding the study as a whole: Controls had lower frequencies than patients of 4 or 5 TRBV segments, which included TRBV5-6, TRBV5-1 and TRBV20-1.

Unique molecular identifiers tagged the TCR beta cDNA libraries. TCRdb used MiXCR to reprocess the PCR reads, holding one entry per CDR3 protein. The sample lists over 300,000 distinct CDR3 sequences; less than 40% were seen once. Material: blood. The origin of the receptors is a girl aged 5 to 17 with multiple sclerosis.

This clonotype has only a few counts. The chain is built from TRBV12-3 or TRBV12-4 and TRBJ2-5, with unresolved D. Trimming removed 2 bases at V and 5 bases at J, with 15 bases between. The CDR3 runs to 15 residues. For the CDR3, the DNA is TGTGCCAGCAGTTTATTTGCAGAGGTTGGGGAGACCCAGTACTTC. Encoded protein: CASSLFAEVGETQYF.

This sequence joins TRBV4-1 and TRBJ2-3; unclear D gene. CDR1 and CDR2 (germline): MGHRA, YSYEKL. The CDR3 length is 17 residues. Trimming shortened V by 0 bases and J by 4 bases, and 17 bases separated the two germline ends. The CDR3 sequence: CASSQDKGTTPADTQYF. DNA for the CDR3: TGCGCCAGCAGCCAAGATAAAGGAACTACTCCCGCAGATACGCAGTATTTT.

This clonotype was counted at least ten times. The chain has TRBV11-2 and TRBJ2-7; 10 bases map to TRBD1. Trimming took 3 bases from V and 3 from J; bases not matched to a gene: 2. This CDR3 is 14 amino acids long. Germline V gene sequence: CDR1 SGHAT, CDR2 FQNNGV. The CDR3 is CASSFGQGGYEQYF. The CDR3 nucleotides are TGTGCCAGCAGCTTCGGACAGGGGGGCTACGAGCAGTACTTC.

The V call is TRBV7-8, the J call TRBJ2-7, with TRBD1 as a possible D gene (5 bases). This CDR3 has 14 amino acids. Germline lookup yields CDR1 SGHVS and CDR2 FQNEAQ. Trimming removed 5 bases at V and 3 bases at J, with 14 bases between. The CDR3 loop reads CASSPDIPIYEQYF. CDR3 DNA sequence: TGTGCCAGCAGCCCGGACATCCCGATCTACGAGCAGTACTTC.

The CDR3 sequence is CASRTGFASNEQFF. Here the CDR3 DNA reads TGTGCCAGCAGGACAGGGTTTGCCTCCAATGAGCAGTTCTTC. The chain employs TRBV28 and TRBJ2-1, with 7 bases matching TRBD1. Germline CDR1 is MDHEN and CDR2 is SYDVKM. The CDR3 spans 14 residues. J was trimmed by 6 bases and V by 6 bases; bases with no gene match: 8.

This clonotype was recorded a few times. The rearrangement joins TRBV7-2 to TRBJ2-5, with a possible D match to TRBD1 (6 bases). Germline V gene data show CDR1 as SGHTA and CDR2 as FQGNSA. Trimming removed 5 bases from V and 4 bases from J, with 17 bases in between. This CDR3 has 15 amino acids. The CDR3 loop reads CASSPQGLWRETQYF. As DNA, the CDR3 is TGTGCCAGCAGCCCACAGGGCTTATGGAGAGAGACCCAGTACTTC.

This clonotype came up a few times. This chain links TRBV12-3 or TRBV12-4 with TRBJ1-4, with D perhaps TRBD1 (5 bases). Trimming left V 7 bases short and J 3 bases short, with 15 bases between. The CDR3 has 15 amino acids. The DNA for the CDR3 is TGTGCCAGCAACCTTCAACCAGGGTCTAATGAAAAACTGTTTTTT. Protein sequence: CASNLQPGSNEKLFF.

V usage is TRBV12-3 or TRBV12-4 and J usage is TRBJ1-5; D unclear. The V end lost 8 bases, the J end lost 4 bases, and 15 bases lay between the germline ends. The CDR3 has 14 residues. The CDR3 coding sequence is TGTGCCAGCGGGAGGACCTTCCAGAATCAGCCCCAGCATTTT. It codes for CASGRTFQNQPQHF.

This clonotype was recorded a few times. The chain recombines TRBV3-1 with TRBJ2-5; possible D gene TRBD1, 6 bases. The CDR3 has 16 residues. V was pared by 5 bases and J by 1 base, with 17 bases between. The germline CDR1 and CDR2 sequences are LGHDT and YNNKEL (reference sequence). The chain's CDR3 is CASSFRGRGSQETQYF. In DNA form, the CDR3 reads TGTGCCAGCAGCTTTCGGGGCAGGGGTTCCCAAGAGACCCAGTACTTC.

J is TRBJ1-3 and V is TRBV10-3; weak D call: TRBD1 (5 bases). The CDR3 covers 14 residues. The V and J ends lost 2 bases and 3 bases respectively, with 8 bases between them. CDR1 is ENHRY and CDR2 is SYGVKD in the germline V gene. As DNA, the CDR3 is TGTGCCATCAGTGAGGGGGGTAATGGAAACACCATATATTTT. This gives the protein CAISEGGNGNTIYF.

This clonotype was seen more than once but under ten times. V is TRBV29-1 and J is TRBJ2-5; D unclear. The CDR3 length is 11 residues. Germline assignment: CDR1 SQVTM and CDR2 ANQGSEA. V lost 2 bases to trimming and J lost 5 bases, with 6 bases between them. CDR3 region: CSVEFTETQYF. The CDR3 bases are TGCAGCGTTGAATTTACGGAGACCCAGTACTTC.

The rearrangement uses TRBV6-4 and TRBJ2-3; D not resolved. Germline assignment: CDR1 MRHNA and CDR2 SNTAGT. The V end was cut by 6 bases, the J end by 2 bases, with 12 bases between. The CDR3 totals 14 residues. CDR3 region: CASSASGSTDTQYF. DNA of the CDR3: TGTGCCAGCAGCGCGTCGGGTTCCACAGATACGCAGTATTTT.

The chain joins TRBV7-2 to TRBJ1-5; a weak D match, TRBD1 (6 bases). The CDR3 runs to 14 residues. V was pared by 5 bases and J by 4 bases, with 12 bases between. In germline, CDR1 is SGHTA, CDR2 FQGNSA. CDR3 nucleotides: TGTGCCAGCAGCCTACTTGGACAGAATCAGCCCCAGCATTTT. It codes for CASSLLGQNQPQHF.

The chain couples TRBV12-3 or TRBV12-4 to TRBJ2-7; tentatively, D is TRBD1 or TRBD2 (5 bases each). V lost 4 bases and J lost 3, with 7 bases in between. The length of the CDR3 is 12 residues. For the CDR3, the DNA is TGTGCCAGCAGTTGGGACCACTACGAGCAGTACTTC. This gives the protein CASSWDHYEQYF.

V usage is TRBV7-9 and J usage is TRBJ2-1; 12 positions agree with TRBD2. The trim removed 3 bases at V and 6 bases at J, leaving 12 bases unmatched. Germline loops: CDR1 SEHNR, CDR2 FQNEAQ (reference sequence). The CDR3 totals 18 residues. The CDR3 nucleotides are TGTGCCAGCAGCTTCCCCCTGGTCCTAGCGGGGGGGCTCAATGAGCAGTTCTTC. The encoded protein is CASSFPLVLAGGLNEQFF.

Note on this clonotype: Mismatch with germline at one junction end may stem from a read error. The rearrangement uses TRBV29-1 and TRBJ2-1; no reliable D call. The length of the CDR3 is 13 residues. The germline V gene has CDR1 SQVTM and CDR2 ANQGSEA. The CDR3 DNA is TGCTGCGTTGCGAGAGCCTCCTACAATGAGCAGTTCTTC. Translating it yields CCVARASYNEQFF.

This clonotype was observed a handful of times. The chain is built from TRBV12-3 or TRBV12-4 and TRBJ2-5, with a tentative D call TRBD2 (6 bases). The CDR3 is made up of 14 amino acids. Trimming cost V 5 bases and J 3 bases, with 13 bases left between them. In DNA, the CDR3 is TGTGCCAGCAGTCCTGGGACTTCAAAAGAGACCCAGTACTTC. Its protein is CASSPGTSKETQYF.

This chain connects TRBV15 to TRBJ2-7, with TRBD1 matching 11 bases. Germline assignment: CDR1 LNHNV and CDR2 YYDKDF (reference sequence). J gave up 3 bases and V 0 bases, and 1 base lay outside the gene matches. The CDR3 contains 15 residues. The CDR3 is CATSREGTGGYEQYF. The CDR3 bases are TGTGCCACCAGCAGAGAGGGGACAGGGGGCTACGAGCAGTACTTC. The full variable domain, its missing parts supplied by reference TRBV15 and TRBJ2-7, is DAMVIQNPRYQVTQFGKPVTLSCSQTLNHNVMYWYQQKSSQAPKLLFHYYDKDFNNEADTPDNFQSRRPNTSFCFLDIRSPGLGDTAMYLCATSREGTGGYEQYFGPGTRLTVT.

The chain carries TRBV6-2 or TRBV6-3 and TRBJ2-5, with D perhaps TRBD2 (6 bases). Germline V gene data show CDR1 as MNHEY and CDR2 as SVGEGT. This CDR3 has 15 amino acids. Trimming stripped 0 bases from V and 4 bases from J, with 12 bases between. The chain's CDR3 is CASSYSILALETQYF. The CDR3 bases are TGTGCCAGCAGTTACTCGATACTAGCTCTAGAGACCCAGTACTTC.

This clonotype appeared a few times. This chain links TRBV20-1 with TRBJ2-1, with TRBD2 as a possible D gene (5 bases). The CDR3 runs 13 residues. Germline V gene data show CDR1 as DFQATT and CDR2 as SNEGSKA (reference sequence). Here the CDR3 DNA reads TGCAGCCTCCCAGCGGACTCCTACAATGAGCAGTTCTTC. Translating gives CSLPADSYNEQFF.

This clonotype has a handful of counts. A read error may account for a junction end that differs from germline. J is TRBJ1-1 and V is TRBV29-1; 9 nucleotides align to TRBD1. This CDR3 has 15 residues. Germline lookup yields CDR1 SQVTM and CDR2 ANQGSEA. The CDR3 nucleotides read TGCAGCGTTGACAAATGGAACAGGGGGCGGACTGGAGCTTTCTTT. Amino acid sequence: CSVDKWNRGRTGAFF.

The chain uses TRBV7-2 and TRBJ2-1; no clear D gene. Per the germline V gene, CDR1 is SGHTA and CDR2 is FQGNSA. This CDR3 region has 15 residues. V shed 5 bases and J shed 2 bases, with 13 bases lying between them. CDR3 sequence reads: CASSPPGLPYNEQFF. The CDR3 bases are TGTGCCAGCAGCCCCCCGGGCCTTCCCTACAATGAGCAGTTCTTC.

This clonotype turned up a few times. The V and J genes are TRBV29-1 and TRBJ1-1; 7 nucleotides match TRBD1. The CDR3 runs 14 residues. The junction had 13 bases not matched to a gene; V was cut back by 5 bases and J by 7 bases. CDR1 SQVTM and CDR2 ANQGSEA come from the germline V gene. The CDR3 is CSVLDWDSRGEAFF. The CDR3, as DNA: TGCAGCGTTTTAGATTGGGACAGCCGGGGTGAAGCTTTCTTT.

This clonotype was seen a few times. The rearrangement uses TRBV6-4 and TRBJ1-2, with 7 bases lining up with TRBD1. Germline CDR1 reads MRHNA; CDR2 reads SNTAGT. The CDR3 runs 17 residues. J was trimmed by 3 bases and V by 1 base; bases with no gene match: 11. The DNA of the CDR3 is TGTGCCAGCAGTGACTTTTTAAGGACAGGCTTTGACTATGGCTACACCTTC. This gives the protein CASSDFLRTGFDYGYTF.